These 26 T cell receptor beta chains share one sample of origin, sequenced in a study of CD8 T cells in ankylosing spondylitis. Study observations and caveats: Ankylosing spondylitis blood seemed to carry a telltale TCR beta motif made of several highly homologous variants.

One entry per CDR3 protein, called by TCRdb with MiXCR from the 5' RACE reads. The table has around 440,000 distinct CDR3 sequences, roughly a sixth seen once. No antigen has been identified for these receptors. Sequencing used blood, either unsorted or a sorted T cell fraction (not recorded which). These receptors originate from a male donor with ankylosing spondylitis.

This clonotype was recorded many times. In DNA, the CDR3 is TGCGCCAGCAGCCCCTCAGGTCACACCGGGGAGCTGTTTTTT. Translation gives CASSPSGHTGELFF. The chain combines TRBV5-1 with TRBJ2-2; D is uncertain. Trimming pared 4 bases from V and 3 bases from J, leaving 10 bases between. Germline assignment: CDR1 SGHRS and CDR2 YFSETQ. The CDR3 consists of 14 residues.

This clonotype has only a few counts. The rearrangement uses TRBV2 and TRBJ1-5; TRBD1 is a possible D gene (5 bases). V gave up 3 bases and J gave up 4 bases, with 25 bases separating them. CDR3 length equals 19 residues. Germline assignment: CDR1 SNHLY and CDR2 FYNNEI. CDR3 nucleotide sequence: TGTGCCAGCAGTGACCTCGGGGGGTCGGGACGGCGAGGGAATCAGCCCCAGCATTTT. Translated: CASSDLGGSGRRGNQPQHF. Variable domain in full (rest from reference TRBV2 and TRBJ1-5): EPEVTQTPSHQVTQMGQEVILRCVPISNHLYFYWYRQILGQKVEFLVSFYNNEISEKSEIFDDQFSVERPDGSNFTLKIRSTKLEDSAMYFCASSDLGGSGRRGNQPQHFGDGTRLSIL.

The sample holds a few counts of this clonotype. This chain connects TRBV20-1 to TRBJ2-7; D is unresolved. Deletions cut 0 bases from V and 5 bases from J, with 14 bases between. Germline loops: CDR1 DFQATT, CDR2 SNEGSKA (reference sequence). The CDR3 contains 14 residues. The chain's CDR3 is CSAREGRHWDEQYF. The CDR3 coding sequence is TGCAGTGCTAGAGAAGGGCGCCACTGGGACGAGCAGTACTTC.

For the CDR3, the DNA is TGTGCCAGCAGCTTAGCAGCGGGGAAAGAGACCCAGTACTTC. This codes for CASSLAAGKETQYF. The V call is TRBV7-9, the J call TRBJ2-5, with 7 bases identical to TRBD2. Trimming at V came to 0 bases and at J to 3 bases, leaving 1 base not matched to a gene. The germline gives CDR1 SEHNR, CDR2 FQNEAQ (reference sequence). The CDR3 is made up of 14 amino acids.

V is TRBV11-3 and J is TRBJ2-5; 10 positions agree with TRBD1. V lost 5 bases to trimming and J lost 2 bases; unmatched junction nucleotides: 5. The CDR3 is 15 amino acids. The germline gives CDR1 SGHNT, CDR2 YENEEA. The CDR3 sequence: CASSARTGGQETQYF. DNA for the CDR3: TGTGCCAGCAGCGCTCGGACAGGGGGACAAGAGACCCAGTACTTC.

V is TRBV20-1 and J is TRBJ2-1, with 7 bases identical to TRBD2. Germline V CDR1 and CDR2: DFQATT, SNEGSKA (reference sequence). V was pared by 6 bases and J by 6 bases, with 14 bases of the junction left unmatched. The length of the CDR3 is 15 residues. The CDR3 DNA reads TGCAGTGCGCATCCCCCGGCACTAGCGTCCAATGAGCAGTTCTTC. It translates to CSAHPPALASNEQFF.

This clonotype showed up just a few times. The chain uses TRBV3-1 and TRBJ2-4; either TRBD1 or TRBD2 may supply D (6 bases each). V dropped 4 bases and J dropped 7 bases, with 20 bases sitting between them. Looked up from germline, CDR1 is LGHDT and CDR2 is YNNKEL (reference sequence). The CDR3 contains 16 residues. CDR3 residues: CASSPSGRGGKNIQYF. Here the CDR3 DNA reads TGTGCCAGCAGCCCCTCAGGGAGAGGGGGGAAGAACATTCAGTACTTC.

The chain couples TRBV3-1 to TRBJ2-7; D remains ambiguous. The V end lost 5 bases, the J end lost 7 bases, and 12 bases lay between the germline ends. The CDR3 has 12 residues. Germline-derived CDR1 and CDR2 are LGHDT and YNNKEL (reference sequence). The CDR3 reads CASSALSGEQYF. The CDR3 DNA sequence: TGTGCCAGCAGCGCACTATCGGGTGAGCAGTACTTC.

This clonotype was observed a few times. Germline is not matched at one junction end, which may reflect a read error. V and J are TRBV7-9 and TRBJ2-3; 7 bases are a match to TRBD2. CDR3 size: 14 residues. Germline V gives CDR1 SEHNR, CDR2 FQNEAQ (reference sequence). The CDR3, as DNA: TGTGGCAGCAGCTTAACGGGACTAACAGATACGCAGTATTTT. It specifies CGSSLTGLTDTQYF.

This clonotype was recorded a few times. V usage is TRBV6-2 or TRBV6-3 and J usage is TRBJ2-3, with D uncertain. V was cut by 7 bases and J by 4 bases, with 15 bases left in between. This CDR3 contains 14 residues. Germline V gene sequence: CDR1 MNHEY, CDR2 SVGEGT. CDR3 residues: CASKEIRTADTQYF. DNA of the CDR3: TGTGCCAGCAAGGAGATTAGGACCGCAGATACGCAGTATTTT.

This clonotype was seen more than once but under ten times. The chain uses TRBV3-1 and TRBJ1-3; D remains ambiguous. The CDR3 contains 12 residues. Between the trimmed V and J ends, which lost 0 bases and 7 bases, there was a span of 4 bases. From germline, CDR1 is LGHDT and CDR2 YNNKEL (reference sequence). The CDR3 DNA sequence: TGTGCCAGCAGCCAAGATAGGAACACCATATATTTT. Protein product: CASSQDRNTIYF. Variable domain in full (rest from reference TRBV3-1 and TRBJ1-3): DTAVSQTPKYLVTQMGNDKSIKCEQNLGHDTMYWYKQDSKKFLKIMFSYNNKELIINETVPNRFSPKSPDKAHLNLHINSLELGDSAVYFCASSQDRNTIYFGEGSWLTVV.

The CDR3 coding sequence is TGCGCCAGCAGCTTTTCCGGGAGTATGTCCGGGGAGCTGTTTTTT. This gives the protein CASSFSGSMSGELFF. The rearrangement joins TRBV5-1 to TRBJ2-2, with TRBD2 as a possible D gene (6 bases). Germline-derived CDR1 and CDR2 are SGHRS and YFSETQ. The CDR3 runs 15 residues. Trimming cost V 2 bases and J 6 bases, with 14 bases left between them.

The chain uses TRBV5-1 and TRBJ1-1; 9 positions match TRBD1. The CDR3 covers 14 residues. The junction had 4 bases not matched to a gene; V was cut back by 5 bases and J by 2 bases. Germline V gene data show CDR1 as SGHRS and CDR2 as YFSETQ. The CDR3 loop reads CASRLQGANTEAFF. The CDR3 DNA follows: TGCGCCAGCAGATTACAGGGGGCCAACACTGAAGCTTTCTTT.

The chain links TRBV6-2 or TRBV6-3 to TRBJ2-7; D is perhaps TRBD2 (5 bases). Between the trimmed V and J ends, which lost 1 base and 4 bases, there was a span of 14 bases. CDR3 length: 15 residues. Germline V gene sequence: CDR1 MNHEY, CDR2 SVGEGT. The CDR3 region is CASSYLGPGSYEQYF. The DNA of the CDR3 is TGTGCCAGCAGTTACTTGGGCCCGGGATCGTACGAGCAGTACTTC.

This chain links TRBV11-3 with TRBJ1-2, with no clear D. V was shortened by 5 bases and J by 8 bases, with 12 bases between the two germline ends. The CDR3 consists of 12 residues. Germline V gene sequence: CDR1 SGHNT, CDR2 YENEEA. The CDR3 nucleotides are TGTGCCAGCAGCCCCTATTCGGGAGGCTACACCTTC. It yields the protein CASSPYSGGYTF.

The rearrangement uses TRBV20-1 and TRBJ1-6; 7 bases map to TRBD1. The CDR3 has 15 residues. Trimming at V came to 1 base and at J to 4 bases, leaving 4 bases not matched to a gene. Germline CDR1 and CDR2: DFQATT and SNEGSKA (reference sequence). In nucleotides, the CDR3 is TGCAGTGCTAGAGGTGGACAGGTTTATAATTCACCCCTCCACTTT. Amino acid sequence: CSARGGQVYNSPLHF.

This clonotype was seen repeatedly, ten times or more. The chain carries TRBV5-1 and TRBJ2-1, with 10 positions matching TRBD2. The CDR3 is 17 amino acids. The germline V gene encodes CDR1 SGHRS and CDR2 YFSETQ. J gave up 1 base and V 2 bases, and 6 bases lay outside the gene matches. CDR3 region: CASSLAGLASSYNEQFF. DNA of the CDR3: TGCGCCAGCAGCTTAGCGGGACTAGCGAGTTCCTACAATGAGCAGTTCTTC.

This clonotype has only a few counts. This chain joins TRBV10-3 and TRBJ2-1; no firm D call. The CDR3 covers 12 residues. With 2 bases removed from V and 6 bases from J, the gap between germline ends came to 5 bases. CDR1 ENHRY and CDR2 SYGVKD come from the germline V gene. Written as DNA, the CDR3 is TGTGCCATCAGTGAGGGCCCCAATGAGCAGTTCTTC. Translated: CAISEGPNEQFF.

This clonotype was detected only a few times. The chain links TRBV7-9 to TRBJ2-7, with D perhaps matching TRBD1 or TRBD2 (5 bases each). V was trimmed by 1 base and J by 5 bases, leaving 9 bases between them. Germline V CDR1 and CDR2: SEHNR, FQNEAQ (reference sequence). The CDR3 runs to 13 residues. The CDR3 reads CASSLGGDDEQYF. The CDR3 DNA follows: TGTGCCAGCAGCTTAGGAGGGGACGACGAGCAGTACTTC. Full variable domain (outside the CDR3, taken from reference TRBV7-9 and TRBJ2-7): DTGVSQNPRHKITKRGQNVTFRCDPISEHNRLYWYRQTLGQGPEFLTYFQNEAQLEKSRLLSDRFSAERPKGSFSTLEIQRTEQGDSAMYLCASSLGGDDEQYFGPGTRLTVT.

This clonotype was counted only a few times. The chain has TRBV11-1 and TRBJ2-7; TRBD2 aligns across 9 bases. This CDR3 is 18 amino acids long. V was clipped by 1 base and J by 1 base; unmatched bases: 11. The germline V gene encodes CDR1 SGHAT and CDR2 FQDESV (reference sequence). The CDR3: CASSLGPGSGSRSYEQYF. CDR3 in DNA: TGTGCCAGCAGCTTAGGCCCAGGTAGCGGGAGTAGGTCCTACGAGCAGTACTTC.

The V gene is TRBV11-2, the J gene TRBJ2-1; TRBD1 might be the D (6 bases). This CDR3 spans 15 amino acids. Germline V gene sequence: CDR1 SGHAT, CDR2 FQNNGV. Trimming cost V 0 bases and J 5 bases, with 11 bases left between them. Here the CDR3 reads CASSLDGGQHNEQFF. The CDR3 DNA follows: TGTGCCAGCAGCTTAGATGGGGGACAACACAATGAGCAGTTCTTC.

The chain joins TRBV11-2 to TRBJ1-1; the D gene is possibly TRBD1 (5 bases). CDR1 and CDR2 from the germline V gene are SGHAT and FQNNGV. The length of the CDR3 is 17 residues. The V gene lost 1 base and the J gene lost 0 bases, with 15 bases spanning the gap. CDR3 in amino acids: CASSLAPRKGLNTEAFF. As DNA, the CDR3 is TGTGCCAGCAGCTTAGCCCCCCGGAAGGGGCTGAACACTGAAGCTTTCTTT.

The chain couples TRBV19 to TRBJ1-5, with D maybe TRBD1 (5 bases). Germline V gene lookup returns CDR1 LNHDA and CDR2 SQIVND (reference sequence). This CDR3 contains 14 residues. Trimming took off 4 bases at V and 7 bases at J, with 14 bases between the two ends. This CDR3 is CASSTVPGTQPQHF. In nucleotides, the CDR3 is TGTGCCAGTAGTACGGTGCCGGGGACCCAGCCCCAGCATTTT.

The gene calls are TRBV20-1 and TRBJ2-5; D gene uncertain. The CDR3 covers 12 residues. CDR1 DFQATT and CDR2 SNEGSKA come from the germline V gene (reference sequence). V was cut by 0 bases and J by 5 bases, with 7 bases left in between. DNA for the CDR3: TGCAGTGCTAGAGAGGGAACGGAGACCCAGTACTTC. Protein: CSAREGTETQYF.

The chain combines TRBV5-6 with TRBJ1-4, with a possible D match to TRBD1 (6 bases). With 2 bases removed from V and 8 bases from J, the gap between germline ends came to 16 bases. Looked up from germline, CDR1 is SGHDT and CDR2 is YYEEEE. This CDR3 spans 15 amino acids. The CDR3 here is CASSLGDRSNEKLFF. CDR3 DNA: TGTGCCAGCAGCTTAGGTGACAGGAGTAACGAAAAACTGTTTTTT.

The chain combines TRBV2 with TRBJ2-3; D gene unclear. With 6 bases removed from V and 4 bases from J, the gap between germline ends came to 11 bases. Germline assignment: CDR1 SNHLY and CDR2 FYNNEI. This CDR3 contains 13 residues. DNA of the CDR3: TGTGCCAGCAGCACAGCGTCCTCAGATACGCAGTATTTT. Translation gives CASSTASSDTQYF.